One and the same sample provided the 14 T cell receptor beta chains below, sequenced in a study of blood T cell repertoires in COVID-19. Assay used: immunoSEQ multiplex PCR; TCRdb lists only in-frame clones, some missing. The repertoire holds under 200,000 clones, with under 85% as singletons. Sequenced material: peripheral blood. The receptors were gathered from a woman aged 80 or over with acute or convalescent COVID-19.

The chain couples TRBV29-1 to TRBJ2-3; 8 bases agree with TRBD2. The V gene's germline CDR1 is SQVTM and CDR2 ANQGSEA. The CDR3 runs to 13 residues. J lost 1 base, V lost 6 bases, and 3 bases had no gene match. This chain's CDR3 is CSVRAGGTDTQYF. In DNA, the CDR3 is TGCAGCGTGAGAGCGGGGGGCACAGATACGCAGTATTTT.

This clone showed up just a few times. This chain links TRBV19 with TRBJ1-2; 8 bases are a match to TRBD1. Germline lookup yields CDR1 LNHDA and CDR2 SQIVND (reference sequence). Losses at the gene ends were 6 bases for V and 7 bases for J; bases not matched to a gene: 7. The CDR3 has 13 amino acids. The CDR3 coding sequence is TGTGCCAGTAGGAATCAGGGGGCCGGTGGCTACACCTTC. The encoded protein is CASRNQGAGGYTF.

The chain joins TRBV7-9 to TRBJ2-7; TRBD2 is a possible D gene (6 bases). V was trimmed by 5 bases and J by 3 bases, leaving 11 bases between them. This CDR3 has 13 amino acids. Per germline, CDR1 SEHNR and CDR2 FQNEAQ (reference sequence). CDR3 coding DNA: TGTGCCAGCAGCGGGCGGGGTCTCTACGAGCAGTACTTC. Encoded protein: CASSGRGLYEQYF.

The chain recombines TRBV4-3 with TRBJ1-1; D perhaps matches TRBD1 (5 bases). From germline, CDR1 is LGHNA and CDR2 YSLEER. The germline V and J ends were trimmed by 0 bases and 4 bases, with 9 bases remaining between them. The CDR3 contains 14 residues. CDR3 nucleotides: TGCGCCAGCAGCCAAGAACGGGGGACCACTGAAGCTTTCTTT. It translates to CASSQERGTTEAFF.

A word on this clone: This same CDR3 is encoded by further DNA sequences in the sample. This rearrangement joins TRBV12-3 or TRBV12-4 to TRBJ2-7; D may be TRBD1 (6 bases). The CDR3 runs to 13 residues. Between the trimmed V and J ends, which lost 5 bases and 2 bases, there was a span of 10 bases. The CDR3: CASSPGQPYEQYF. DNA for the CDR3: TGTGCCAGCAGTCCCGGACAGCCCTACGAGCAGTACTTC.

This sequence joins TRBV5-1 and TRBJ2-7, with 12 bases identical to TRBD2. Per germline, CDR1 SGHRS and CDR2 YFSETQ. There are 16 residues in the CDR3. The V gene end was trimmed by 4 bases and the J gene end by 4 bases; junction bases not matched to a gene: 9. The CDR3 DNA is TGCGCCAGCAGCCTGGGGGGGACTAGCGGGTCGTACGAGCAGTACTTC. Protein sequence: CASSLGGTSGSYEQYF.

The genes are TRBV27 and TRBJ1-2; 11 nucleotides align to TRBD1. V was clipped by 3 bases and J by 4 bases; unmatched bases: 4. Germline CDR1 is MNHEY and CDR2 is SMNVEV (reference sequence). The CDR3 runs 15 residues. The CDR3 reads CASSLSGTGGYGYTF. The CDR3 nucleotides read TGTGCCAGCAGTTTGTCCGGGACAGGGGGCTATGGCTACACCTTC.

The CDR3 spells CASSSDSASTDTQYF. The CDR3 nucleotides read TGTGCCAGCAGTTCGGACAGTGCTAGCACAGATACGCAGTATTTT. The chain couples TRBV6-5 to TRBJ2-3, with a weak D call TRBD1 (6 bases). The CDR3 has 15 residues. The germline V and J ends were trimmed by 4 bases and 0 bases, with 11 bases remaining between them. The germline V gene encodes CDR1 MNHEY and CDR2 SVGAGI.

The chain has TRBV15 and TRBJ2-1; 9 positions match TRBD1. The CDR3 totals 16 residues. Germline assignment: CDR1 LNHNV and CDR2 YYDKDF (reference sequence). Trimming removed 3 bases from V and 7 bases from J; junction bases left unmatched: 10. The CDR3 region has the DNA TGTGCCACCAGCAGGCGAGGGACAGGGAGAACGAATGAGCAGTTCTTC. Translated, it gives CATSRRGTGRTNEQFF.

This clone was found a few times. The chain couples TRBV4-1 to TRBJ1-2, with D unclear. CDR3 length equals 15 residues. The V and J ends lost 0 bases and 6 bases respectively, with 14 bases between them. Per germline, CDR1 MGHRA and CDR2 YSYEKL. The CDR3 spells CASSQEQTRNHGYTF. DNA of the CDR3: TGCGCCAGCAGCCAAGAACAGACACGGAATCATGGCTACACCTTC.

The CDR3 DNA sequence: TGTGCCAGCAGTGAAACAGGGCGGGAGGATTCACCCCTCCACTTT. Translated: CASSETGREDSPLHF. The V gene is TRBV2, the J gene TRBJ1-6; TRBD1 might be the D (6 bases). This CDR3 region has 15 residues. Looked up from germline, CDR1 is SNHLY and CDR2 is FYNNEI. The germline V and J ends were trimmed by 2 bases and 8 bases, with 13 bases remaining between them.

A few counts support this clone. The chain links TRBV7-3 to TRBJ1-3; D unclear. V gave up 3 bases and J gave up 2 bases, with 5 bases separating them. Germline CDR1 and CDR2: SGHTA and FQGTGA. The CDR3 spans 13 residues. The CDR3 DNA follows: TGTGCCAGCAGCTTGAACACTGGAAACACCATATATTTT. Translating gives CASSLNTGNTIYF.

This chain connects TRBV7-9 to TRBJ2-2, with TRBD2 identical over 11 bases. CDR1 is SEHNR and CDR2 is FQNEAQ in the germline V gene (reference sequence). The CDR3 is 19 residues long. Germline trimming cut 1 base from V and 4 bases from J; bases unmatched to any gene: 11. The CDR3: CASSLGLAGGRRSTGELFF. CDR3 nucleotide sequence: TGTGCCAGCAGCTTAGGGCTAGCGGGAGGCCGGCGGTCCACCGGGGAGCTGTTTTTT.

The rearrangement joins TRBV6-5 to TRBJ2-7; tentative D call: TRBD2 (5 bases). V was cut by 4 bases and J by 2 bases, with 15 bases left in between. Germline V gene data show CDR1 as MNHEY and CDR2 as SVGAGI. The CDR3 is made up of 15 amino acids. CDR3 sequence (DNA): TGTGCCAGCAGTTCCCGGGATCAGACGCCCTACGAGCAGTACTTC. Translated, it gives CASSSRDQTPYEQYF.